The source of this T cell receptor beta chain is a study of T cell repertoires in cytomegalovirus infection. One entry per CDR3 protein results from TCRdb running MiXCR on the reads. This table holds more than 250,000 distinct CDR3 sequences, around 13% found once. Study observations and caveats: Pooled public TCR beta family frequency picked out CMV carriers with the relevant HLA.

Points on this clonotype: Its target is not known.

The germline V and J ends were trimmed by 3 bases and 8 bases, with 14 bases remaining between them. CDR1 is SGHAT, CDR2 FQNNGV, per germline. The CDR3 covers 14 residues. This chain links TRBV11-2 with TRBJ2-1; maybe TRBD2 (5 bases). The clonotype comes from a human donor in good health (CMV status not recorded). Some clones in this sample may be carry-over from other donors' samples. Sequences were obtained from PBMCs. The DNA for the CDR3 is TGTGCCAGCAGCTTTGGACTTGGCGCCTATGAGCAGTTCTTC. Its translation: CASSFGLGAYEQFF.